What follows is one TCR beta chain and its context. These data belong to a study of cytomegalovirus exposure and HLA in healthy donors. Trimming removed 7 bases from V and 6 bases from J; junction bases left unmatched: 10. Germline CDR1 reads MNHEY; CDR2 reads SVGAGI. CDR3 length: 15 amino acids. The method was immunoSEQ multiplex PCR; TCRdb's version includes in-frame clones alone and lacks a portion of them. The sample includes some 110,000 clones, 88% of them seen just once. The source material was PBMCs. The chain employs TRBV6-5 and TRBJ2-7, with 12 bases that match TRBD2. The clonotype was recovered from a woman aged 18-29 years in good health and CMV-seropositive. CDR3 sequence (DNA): TGTGCCAGCACCGAACCTAGCGGGGGGGCTGGCGAGCAGTACTTC. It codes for CASTEPSGGAGEQYF.